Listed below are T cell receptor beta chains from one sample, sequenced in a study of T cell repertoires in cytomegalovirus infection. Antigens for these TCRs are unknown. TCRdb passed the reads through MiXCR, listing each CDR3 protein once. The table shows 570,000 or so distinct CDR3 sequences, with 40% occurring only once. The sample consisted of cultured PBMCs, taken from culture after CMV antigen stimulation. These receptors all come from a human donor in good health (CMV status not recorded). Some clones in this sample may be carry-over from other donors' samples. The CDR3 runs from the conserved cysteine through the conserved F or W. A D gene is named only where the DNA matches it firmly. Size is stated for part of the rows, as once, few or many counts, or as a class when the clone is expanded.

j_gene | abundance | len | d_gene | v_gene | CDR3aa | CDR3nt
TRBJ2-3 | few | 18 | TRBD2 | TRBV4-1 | CASSQAPLAGGRADTQYF | TGCGCCAGCAGCCAAGCTCCGCTAGCGGGGGGGCGGGCAGATACGCAGTATTTT
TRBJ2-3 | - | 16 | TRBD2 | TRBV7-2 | CASSSLGAGVSDTQYF | TGTGCCAGCAGCTCCTTAGGGGCGGGAGTTTCAGATACGCAGTATTTT
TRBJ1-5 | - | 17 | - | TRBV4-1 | CASSQDVLGGVNQPQHF | TGCGCCAGCAGCCAAGATGTCCTCGGGGGCGTCAATCAGCCCCAGCATTTT
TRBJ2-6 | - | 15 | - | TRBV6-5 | CASRYNRDGANVLTF | TGTGCCAGCAGATACAACAGGGATGGGGCCAACGTCCTGACTTTC
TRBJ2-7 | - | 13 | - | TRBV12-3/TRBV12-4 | CASSKGDQYEQYF | TGTGCCAGCAGCAAAGGGGATCAGTACGAGCAGTACTTC
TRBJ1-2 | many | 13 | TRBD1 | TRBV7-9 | CASSLGQDYGYTF | TGTGCCAGCAGCTTGGGACAGGACTATGGCTACACCTTC
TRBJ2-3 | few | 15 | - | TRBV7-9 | CASSSRPASTDTQYF | TGTGCCAGCTCCAGCCGGCCCGCTAGCACAGATACGCAGTATTTT
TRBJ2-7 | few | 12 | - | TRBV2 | CASNPGTYEQYF | TGTGCCAGCAACCCCGGGACCTACGAGCAGTACTTC
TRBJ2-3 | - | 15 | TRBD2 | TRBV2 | CASSVSGRPTDTQYF | TGTGCCAGCAGTGTTAGCGGGAGGCCCACAGATACGCAGTATTTT
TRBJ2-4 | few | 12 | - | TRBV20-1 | CSARHAFALQYF | TGCAGTGCTAGACATGCGTTCGCCCTTCAGTACTTC
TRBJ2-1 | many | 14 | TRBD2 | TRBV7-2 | CASSRVAGDNEQFF | TGTGCCAGCAGCCGGGTAGCGGGGGATAATGAGCAGTTCTTC
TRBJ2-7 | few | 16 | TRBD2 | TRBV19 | CASRSRPGGISYEQYF | TGTGCCAGTAGATCTCGCCCGGGGGGTATTTCTTACGAGCAGTACTTC
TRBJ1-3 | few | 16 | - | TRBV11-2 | CASSLVGTPSGNTIYF | TGTGCCAGCAGCTTAGTAGGGACTCCTTCTGGAAACACCATATATTTT